A single sample gave rise to the 16 T cell receptor beta chains below, sequenced in a study of tumor-infiltrating lymphocytes in primary liver carcinoma. Investigators took RNA and DNA out together from 20-30 mg of unsorted bulk tissue. The input was approximately 0.45 ug total RNA; TCR beta cDNA was made from it with a constant-region primer. Each TCR beta library was derived from three nested multiplex PCR rounds that employed slightly modified ARM-PCR. Both of the initial two PCR rounds ran for roughly 11 cycles and employed TRBV1-TRBV30 forward primers alongside a C-beta reverse primer. Using its own MiXCR run on the multiplex PCR reads, TCRdb lists one record per CDR3 protein. This sample yields 150,000 to 200,000 distinct CDR3 sequences, of which about 82% are seen a single time; around a sixth belongs to the top ten. The sequencing input was tumor tissue from primary liver carcinoma. The source of these receptors is a man aged 40-49 years with primary liver carcinoma and hepatitis B virus infection.

A word on this clonotype: A much larger clone sits a single nucleotide away, making a read error possible. This chain uses TRBV28 with TRBJ1-2; 10 bases align to TRBD1. The CDR3 is 14 residues long. Looked up from germline, CDR1 is MDHEN and CDR2 is SYDVKM. Here the CDR3 DNA reads TGTGCCAACAGTACGACAGGGGGCTTATATGGCTACACCTTC. Its translation: CANSTTGGLYGYTF.

This chain links TRBV12-3 or TRBV12-4 with TRBJ1-1; D not resolved. The CDR3 totals 15 residues. V gave up 9 bases and J gave up 0 bases, with 17 bases separating them. The CDR3 sequence is CARWTVPSMNTEAFF. Written as DNA, the CDR3 is TGTGCCAGGTGGACGGTGCCTTCGATGAACACTGAAGCTTTCTTT.

The chain couples TRBV6-1 to TRBJ2-2; D unresolved. The CDR3 extends over 14 amino acids. The V and J ends lost 5 bases and 1 base respectively, with 8 bases between them. The germline CDR1 and CDR2 sequences are MNHNS and SASEGT. The CDR3 loop reads CASSRSVNTGELFF. CDR3 bases: TGTGCCAGCAGTAGATCAGTGAACACCGGGGAGCTGTTTTTT.

Remarks on this clonotype: One junction end does not reproduce the germline sequence, and a read error may be involved. V and J are TRBV29-1 and TRBJ1-1, with 8 bases matching TRBD1. This CDR3 contains 12 residues. Germline lookup yields CDR1 SQVTM and CDR2 ANQGSEA. As DNA, the CDR3 is TGCTGCGTGGGGACAGGCATGACTGAATCTTTATTT. It translates to CCVGTGMTESLF.

Concerning this clonotype: The junction differs from germline at one of its ends, possibly a read error. CDR3 region: CASSQDPPLEANTGDLFF. The DNA for the CDR3 is TGCGCCAGCAGCCAAGACCCCCCCCTAGAGGCGAACACCGGGGACCTGTTTTTT. The rearrangement joins TRBV4-1 to TRBJ2-2; the D gene could be TRBD1 or TRBD2 (5 bases each). This CDR3 is 18 amino acids long. Germline lookup yields CDR1 MGHRA and CDR2 YSYEKL.

Turning to this clonotype: An end of the junction does not agree with germline; a read error may underlie this. The genes are TRBV6-6 and TRBJ2-7; D remains ambiguous. CDR3 length: 12 amino acids. Germline values: CDR1 MNHNY, CDR2 SVGAGI (reference sequence). The CDR3 DNA reads TGTGCCAGCAGTCTTACCCTAAGCGAGCAGTATTTC. This gives the protein CASSLTLSEQYF.

Points on this clonotype: Possible read error: a much larger clone is one base away. The chain has TRBV10-3 and TRBJ2-1; D possibly corresponds to TRBD2 (6 bases). The germline V gene has CDR1 ENHRY and CDR2 SYGVKD. The CDR3 has 16 amino acids. Between the trimmed V and J ends, which lost 4 bases and 0 bases, there was a span of 13 bases. The CDR3 nucleotides read TGTGCCATCAGTGTAGCGGTGGGGAGCTCCTACAATGAGCAGTTCTTC. It specifies CAISVAVGSSYNEQFF.

The chain recombines TRBV29-1 with TRBJ1-2, with D uncertain. Trimming removed 3 bases from V and 10 bases from J, with 12 bases in between. Germline CDR1 is SQVTM and CDR2 is ANQGSEA. The CDR3 loop spans 11 amino acids. CDR3 nucleotides: TGCAGCGTTGAGGGTCTTCGTACCTACACCTTC. This codes for CSVEGLRTYTF.

The rearrangement joins TRBV30 to TRBJ1-4; 9 nucleotides agree with TRBD1. The CDR3 totals 13 residues. Germline CDR1 reads GTSNPN; CDR2 reads SVGIG (reference sequence). Here the CDR3 reads CVLETGGNEKLFF. In nucleotides, the CDR3 is TGTGTCTTAGAGACAGGGGGTAATGAAAAACTGTTTTTT.

On this clonotype: A much larger clone differs by one base, so this may be a read error. The rearrangement uses TRBV7-3 and TRBJ2-2; no clear D gene. The CDR3 loop spans 16 amino acids. The germline V gene encodes CDR1 SGHTA and CDR2 FQGTGA. CDR3 region: CVSSFRSRANTGELFF. DNA of the CDR3: TGTGTCAGCAGCTTCCGGTCTCGCGCGAACACCGGGGAGCTGTTTTTT.

With regard to this clonotype: No conserved phenylalanine or tryptophan ends this CDR3, so it is likely a read error. It is unclear where the CDR3 begins or ends on the DNA, so no DNA is shown, and the CDR3 is as TCRdb lists it. The J gene is TRBJ2-5, the V gene TRBV5-6; TRBD2, the table's D call, lacks a check against the DNA. Termini included, the CDR3 measures 15 amino acids. Germline V gene lookup returns CDR1 SGHDT and CDR2 YYEEEE. The CDR3 region is CASSPEGMGGETQNY.

Of note for this clonotype: An end of the junction does not agree with germline; a read error may underlie this. The chain joins TRBV5-1 to TRBJ2-1, with 14 bases that match TRBD2. CDR3 length: 14 residues. From germline, CDR1 is SGHRS and CDR2 YFSETQ. DNA for the CDR3: TGCACCAGCAGCGCAACGGGACTAGCGGGGGAGCAGTTTTTC. Translated, it gives CTSSATGLAGEQFF.

The table lists this clonotype with a count of one. The chain has TRBV11-3 and TRBJ2-1, with 8 bases matching TRBD2. In germline, CDR1 is SGHNT, CDR2 YENEEA. The CDR3 consists of 16 residues. The trim removed 2 bases at V and 12 bases at J, leaving 15 bases unmatched. CDR3 DNA sequence: TGTGCCAGCAGCTTATATATAGCGGGATGGCGAAGTGGGCAGTTCTTC. Protein product: CASSLYIAGWRSGQFF. Full variable domain (rest looked up from reference TRBV11-3 and TRBJ2-1): EAGVVQSPRYKIIEKKQPVAFWCNPISGHNTLYWYLQNLGQGPELLIRYENEEAVDDSQLPKDRFSAERLKGVDSTLKIQPAELGDSAVYLCASSLYIAGWRSGQFFGPGTRLTVL.

In the case of this clonotype: This may be a read error: a much more frequent sequence differs by one nucleotide. This chain joins TRBV30 and TRBJ2-1; perhaps TRBD1 as D (6 bases). Germline V gives CDR1 GTSNPN, CDR2 SVGIG (reference sequence). This CDR3 spans 11 amino acids. CDR3 bases: TGTGCCTGGAGTGTACAGGGTGAGCAGTCCTTC. It specifies CAWSVQGEQSF. Variable domain in full (rest from reference TRBV30 and TRBJ2-1): SQTIHQWPATLVQPVGSPLSLECTVEGTSNPNLYWYRQAAGRGLQLLFYSVGIGQISSEVPQNLSASRPQDRQFILSSKKLLLSDSGFYLCAWSVQGEQSFGPGTRLTVL.

This clonotype was observed many times. This may be a read error: a much more frequent sequence differs by one nucleotide. The chain has TRBV12-3 or TRBV12-4 and TRBJ2-7, with a weak D call TRBD1 (7 bases). CDR3 length: 14 amino acids. The V and J ends lost 8 bases and 6 bases respectively, with 20 bases between them. The CDR3 region is CASAKGGQFCEQYF. CDR3 DNA: TGTGCCAGCGCCAAGGGGGGACAGTTCTGCGAGCAGTACTTC.

V and J are TRBV20-1 and TRBJ2-7; 10 positions match TRBD2. The CDR3 has 18 amino acids. CDR1 is DFQATT, CDR2 SNEGSKA, per germline (reference sequence). The trim removed 3 bases at V and 6 bases at J, leaving 20 bases unmatched. The CDR3 bases are TGCAGTGCTAGGAGTTCTCTGGACCCGCTAGCGGGAGTGTCCGAGCAGTACTTC. Protein product: CSARSSLDPLAGVSEQYF.